This entry features one T cell receptor beta chain sequence. In the PCR, 60 Vbeta and 13 Jbeta primers were used. Clones were read by immunoSEQ multiplex PCR, and TCRdb kept only the in-frame ones, dropping some. The table has approximately 110,000 clones, roughly 74% seen once; the top ten hold approximately 3.9%. J lost 4 bases, V lost 3 bases, and 7 bases had no gene match. The CDR3 consists of 15 residues. Germline values: CDR1 SGHKS, CDR2 YYEKEE (reference sequence). The entry originates in a study of cytomegalovirus exposure and HLA in healthy donors. The clonotype comes from a man aged 35-49 years in good health and CMV-seronegative. The sequenced material came from PBMCs. V and J are TRBV5-5 and TRBJ2-7; 10 bases agree with TRBD1. This CDR3 is CASSYLTGGAYEQYF. The CDR3 DNA reads as TGTGCCAGCAGCTACCTGACAGGGGGCGCGTACGAGCAGTACTTC. Together with reference TRBV5-5 and TRBJ2-7, the CDR3 gives the full variable domain: DAGVTQSPTHLIKTRGQQVTLRCSPISGHKSVSWYQQVLGQGPQFIFQYYEKEERGRGNFPDRFSARQFPNYSSELNVNALLLGDSALYLCASSYLTGGAYEQYFGPGTRLTVT.